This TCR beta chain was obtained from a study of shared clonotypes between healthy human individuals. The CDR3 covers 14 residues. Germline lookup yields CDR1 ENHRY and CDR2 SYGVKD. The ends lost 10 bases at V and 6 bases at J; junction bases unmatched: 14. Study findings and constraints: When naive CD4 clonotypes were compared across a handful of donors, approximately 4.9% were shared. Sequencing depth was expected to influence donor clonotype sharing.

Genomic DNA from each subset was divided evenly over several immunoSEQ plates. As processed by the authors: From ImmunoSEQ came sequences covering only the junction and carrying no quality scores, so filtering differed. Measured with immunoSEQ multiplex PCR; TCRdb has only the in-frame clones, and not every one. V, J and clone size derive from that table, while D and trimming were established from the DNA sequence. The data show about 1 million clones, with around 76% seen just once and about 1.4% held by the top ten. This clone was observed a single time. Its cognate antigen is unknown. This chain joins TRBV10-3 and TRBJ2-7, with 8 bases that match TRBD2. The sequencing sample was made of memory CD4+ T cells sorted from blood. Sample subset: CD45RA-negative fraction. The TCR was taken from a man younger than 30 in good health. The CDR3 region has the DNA TGTGCCACCCGACACTATAGCGGGGAATTCGAGCAGTACTTC. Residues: CATRHYSGEFEQYF.